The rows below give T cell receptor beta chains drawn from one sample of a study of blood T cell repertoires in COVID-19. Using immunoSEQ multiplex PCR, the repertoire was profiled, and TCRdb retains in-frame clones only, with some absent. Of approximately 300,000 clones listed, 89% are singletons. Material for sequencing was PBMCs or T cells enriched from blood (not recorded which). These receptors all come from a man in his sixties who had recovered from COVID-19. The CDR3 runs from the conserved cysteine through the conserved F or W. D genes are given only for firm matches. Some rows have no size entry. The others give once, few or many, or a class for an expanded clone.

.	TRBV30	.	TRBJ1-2	CAWTPLYGGRANYGYTF	TGTGCCTGGACCCCTCTGTATGGGGGGAGAGCTAACTATGGCTACACCTTC
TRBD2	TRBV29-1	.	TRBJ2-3	CSVEARREKDTQYF	TGCAGCGTTGAAGCACGGCGGGAGAAGGATACGCAGTATTTT
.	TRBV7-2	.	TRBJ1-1	CASSSLQGNTEAFF	TGTGCCAGCAGCTCACTACAGGGGAACACTGAAGCTTTCTTT
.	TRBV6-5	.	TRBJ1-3	CASRGGAGNTIYF	TGTGCCAGCCGGGGGGGTGCGGGAAACACCATATATTTT
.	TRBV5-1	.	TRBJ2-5	CASSSSSGQETQYF	TGCGCCAGCAGCTCATCATCGGGACAAGAGACCCAGTACTTC
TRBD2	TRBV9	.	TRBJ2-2	CASSVAGRAAGELFF	TGTGCCAGCAGCGTAGCCGGGAGGGCCGCCGGGGAGCTGTTTTTT
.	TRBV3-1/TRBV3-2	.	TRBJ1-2	CASSFGQDFDGYTF	TGTGCCAGCAGCTTCGGACAAGACTTTGACGGCTACACCTTC
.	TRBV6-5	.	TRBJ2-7	CASNLLGTSVEEQYF	TGTGCCAGCAACCTACTCGGGACATCGGTCGAAGAGCAGTACTTC
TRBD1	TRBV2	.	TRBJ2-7	CASRGTGTYEQYF	TGTGCCAGCAGGGGGACAGGTACCTACGAGCAGTACTTC
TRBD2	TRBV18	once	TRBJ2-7	CASSQLAGGRNEQYF	TGTGCCAGCTCCCAACTAGCGGGAGGCAGGAACGAGCAGTACTTC
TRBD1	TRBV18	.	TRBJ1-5	CASSPTGVYQPQHF	TGTGCCAGCTCACCTACAGGGGTCTATCAGCCCCAGCATTTT
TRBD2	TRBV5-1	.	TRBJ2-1	CASSRTSGSNEQFF	TGCGCCAGCAGCCGGACTAGCGGGAGCAATGAGCAGTTCTTC
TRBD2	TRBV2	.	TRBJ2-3	CASKGLATTDTQYF	TGTGCCAGCAAGGGACTAGCAACCACAGATACGCAGTATTTT
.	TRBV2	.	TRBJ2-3	CASSDASASTDTQYF	TGTGCCAGCAGTGATGCTAGCGCCAGCACAGATACGCAGTATTTT
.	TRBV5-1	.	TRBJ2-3	CASSLFGSRSTDTQYF	TGCGCCAGCAGCTTGTTTGGGAGCCGGAGCACAGATACGCAGTATTTT
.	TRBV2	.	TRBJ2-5	CASSAGQGTETQYF	TGTGCCAGCAGTGCAGGGCAGGGGACGGAGACCCAGTACTTC
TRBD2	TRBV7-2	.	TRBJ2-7	CASSLPIATSGSSFEQYF	TGTGCCAGCAGCTTACCAATAGCGACTAGCGGGAGTAGTTTCGAGCAGTACTTC
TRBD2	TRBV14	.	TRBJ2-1	CASSTGTSPNNEQFF	TGTGCCAGCAGCACCGGGACTAGCCCGAACAATGAGCAGTTCTTC
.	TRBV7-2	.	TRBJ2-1	CASSLDGVSYNEQFF	TGTGCCAGCAGCTTAGACGGAGTCTCCTACAATGAGCAGTTCTTC
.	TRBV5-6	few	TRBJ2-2	CASSYEGELFF	TGTGCCAGCAGCTACGAGGGGGAGCTGTTTTTT
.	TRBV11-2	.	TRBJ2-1	CASSQQRNEQFF	TGTGCCAGCAGCCAGCAGCGCAATGAGCAGTTCTTC
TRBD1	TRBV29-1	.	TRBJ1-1	CSVDETGGTEAFF	TGCAGCGTTGACGAAACAGGGGGGACTGAAGCTTTCTTT
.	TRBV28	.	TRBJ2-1	CASSFPHPSGSLRNEQFF	TGTGCCAGCAGTTTCCCCCACCCTTCCGGGAGTTTGAGGAATGAGCAGTTCTTC
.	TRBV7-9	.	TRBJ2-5	CASSLGIHEEETQYF	TGTGCCAGCAGCTTAGGGATCCATGAGGAAGAGACCCAGTACTTC
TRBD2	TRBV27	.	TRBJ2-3	CASSTGTSGRGPDTQYF	TGTGCCAGCAGTACCGGGACTAGCGGGAGGGGCCCAGATACGCAGTATTTT
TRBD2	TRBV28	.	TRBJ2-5	CASSTPRLALGTQYF	TGTGCCAGCAGTACCCCGAGACTAGCGCTGGGGACCCAGTACTTC
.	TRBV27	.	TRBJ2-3	CASRSGDYLSAQYF	TGTGCCAGCAGGTCAGGGGACTACCTAAGTGCGCAGTATTTT
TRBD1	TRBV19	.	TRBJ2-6	CASSIRTGGAPGANVLTF	TGTGCCAGTAGTATACGGACAGGGGGCGCCCCCGGGGCCAACGTCCTGACTTTC
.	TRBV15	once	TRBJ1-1	CATSRDAVTPEAFF	TGTGCCACCAGCAGAGATGCGGTCACCCCCGAAGCTTTCTTT
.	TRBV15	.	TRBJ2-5	CATSARTGTETQYF	TGTGCCACCAGCGCCCGAACAGGGACGGAGACCCAGTACTTC
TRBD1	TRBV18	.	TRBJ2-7	CASSPGQTYEQYF	TGTGCCAGCTCACCGGGACAGACCTACGAGCAGTACTTC
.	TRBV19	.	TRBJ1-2	CASSIGGTTTIGYTF	TGTGCCAGTAGTATAGGAGGCACGACTACAATCGGCTACACCTTC
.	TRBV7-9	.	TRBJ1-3	CASSLWGAESGNTIYF	TGTGCCAGCAGCTTGTGGGGCGCGGAATCTGGAAACACCATATATTTT
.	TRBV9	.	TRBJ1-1	CASSVTQGTEAFF	TGTGCCAGCAGCGTCACACAGGGCACTGAAGCTTTCTTT
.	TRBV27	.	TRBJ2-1	CASSFREYTYNEQFF	TGTGCCAGCAGTTTTCGGGAGTACACCTACAATGAGCAGTTCTTC
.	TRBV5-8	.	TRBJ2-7	CASSSNDRPAYEQYF	TGTGCCAGCAGCTCAAACGACAGGCCGGCCTACGAGCAGTACTTC
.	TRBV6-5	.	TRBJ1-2	CASSYYRGDGYTF	TGTGCCAGCAGTTACTACCGGGGTGATGGCTACACCTTC
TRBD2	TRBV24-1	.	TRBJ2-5	CATQGLAGGRWETQYF	TGTGCCACCCAGGGACTAGCGGGAGGGAGGTGGGAGACCCAGTACTTC
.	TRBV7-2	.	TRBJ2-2	CASSVHYPGELFF	TGTGCCAGCAGCGTACACTACCCCGGGGAGCTGTTTTTT
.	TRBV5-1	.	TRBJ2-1	CASSSIPTTGNEQFF	TGCGCCAGCAGCTCCATACCCACTACTGGGAATGAGCAGTTCTTC
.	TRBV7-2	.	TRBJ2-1	CASSPDIHSYNEQFF	TGTGCCAGCAGTCCAGACATCCACTCCTACAATGAGCAGTTCTTC
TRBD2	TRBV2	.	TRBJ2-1	CASSRLAGYNEQFF	TGTGCCAGCAGTAGACTAGCCGGGTACAATGAGCAGTTCTTC
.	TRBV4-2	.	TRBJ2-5	CASSPTSGLGETQYF	TGTGCCAGCAGCCCGACGTCGGGGTTAGGAGAGACCCAGTACTTC
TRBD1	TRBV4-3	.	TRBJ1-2	CASSQDLDRGVGYTF	TGCGCCAGCAGCCAAGACCTGGACAGGGGGGTCGGCTACACCTTC
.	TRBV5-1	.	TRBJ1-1	CASSLGQGGSTEAFF	TGCGCCAGCAGCTTGGGTCAGGGAGGGAGCACTGAAGCTTTCTTT